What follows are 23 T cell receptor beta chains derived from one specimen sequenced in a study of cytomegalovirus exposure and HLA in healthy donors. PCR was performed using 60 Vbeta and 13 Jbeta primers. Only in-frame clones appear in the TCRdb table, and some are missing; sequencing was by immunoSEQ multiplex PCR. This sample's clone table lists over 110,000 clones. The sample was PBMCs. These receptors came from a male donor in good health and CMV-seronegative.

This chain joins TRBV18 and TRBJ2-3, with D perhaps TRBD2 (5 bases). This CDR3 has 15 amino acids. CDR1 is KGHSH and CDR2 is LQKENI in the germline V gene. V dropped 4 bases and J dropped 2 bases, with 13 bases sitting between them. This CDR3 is CASSLLALPTDTQYF. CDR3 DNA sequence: TGTGCCAGCTCACTCCTAGCTCTTCCCACAGATACGCAGTATTTT.

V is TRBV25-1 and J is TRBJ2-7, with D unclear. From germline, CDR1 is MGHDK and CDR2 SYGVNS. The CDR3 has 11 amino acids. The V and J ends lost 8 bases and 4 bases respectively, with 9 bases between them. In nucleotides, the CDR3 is TGTGCCAGCGAGGTTTCGTACGAGCAGTACTTC. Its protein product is CASEVSYEQYF.

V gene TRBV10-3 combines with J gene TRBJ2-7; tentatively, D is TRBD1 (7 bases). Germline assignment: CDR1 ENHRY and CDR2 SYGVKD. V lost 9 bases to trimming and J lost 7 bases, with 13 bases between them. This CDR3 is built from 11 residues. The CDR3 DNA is TGTGCCATTCACTCAGGGGGGGAGCAGTACTTC. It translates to CAIHSGGEQYF.

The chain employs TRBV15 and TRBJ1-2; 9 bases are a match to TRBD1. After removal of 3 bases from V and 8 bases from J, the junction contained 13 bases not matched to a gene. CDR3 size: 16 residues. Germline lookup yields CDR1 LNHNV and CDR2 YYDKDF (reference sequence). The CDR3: CATSSVPGQGGKGYTF. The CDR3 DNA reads TGTGCCACCAGCAGTGTCCCGGGACAGGGAGGGAAAGGCTACACCTTC.

The CDR3 here is CASSLKAGQPQHF. CDR3 bases: TGTGCCAGCAGTTTAAAAGCGGGTCAGCCCCAGCATTTT. The genes are TRBV27 and TRBJ1-5; D is undetermined. Germline loops: CDR1 MNHEY, CDR2 SMNVEV (reference sequence). Trimming took 2 bases from V and 6 from J, leaving 8 bases between them. This CDR3 is built from 13 residues.

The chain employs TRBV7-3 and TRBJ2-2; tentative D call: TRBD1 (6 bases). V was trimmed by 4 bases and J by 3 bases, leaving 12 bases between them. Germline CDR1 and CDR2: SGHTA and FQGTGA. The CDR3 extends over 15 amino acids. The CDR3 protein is CASSSQGKDTGELFF. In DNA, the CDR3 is TGTGCCAGCAGCTCGCAGGGGAAGGACACCGGGGAGCTGTTTTTT.

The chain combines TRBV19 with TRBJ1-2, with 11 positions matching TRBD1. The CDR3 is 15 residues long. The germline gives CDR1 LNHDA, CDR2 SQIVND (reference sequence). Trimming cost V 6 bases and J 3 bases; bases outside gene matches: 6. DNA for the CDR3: TGTGCCAGTAGGATACGGGACAGGGGGGACTATGGCTACACCTTC. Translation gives CASRIRDRGDYGYTF.

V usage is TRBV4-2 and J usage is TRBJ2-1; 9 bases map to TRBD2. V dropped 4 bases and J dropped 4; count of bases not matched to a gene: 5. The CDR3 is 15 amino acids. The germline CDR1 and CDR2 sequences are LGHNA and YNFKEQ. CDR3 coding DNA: TGTGCCAGCAGCCCCGGGACTAGCACGTACAATGAGCAGTTCTTC. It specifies CASSPGTSTYNEQFF.

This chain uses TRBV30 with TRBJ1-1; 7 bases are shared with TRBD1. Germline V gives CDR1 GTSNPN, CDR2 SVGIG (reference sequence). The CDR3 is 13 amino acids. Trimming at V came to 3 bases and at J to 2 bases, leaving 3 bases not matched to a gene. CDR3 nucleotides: TGTGCCTGGAGGGGACAGCTTAACACTGAAGCTTTCTTT. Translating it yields CAWRGQLNTEAFF.

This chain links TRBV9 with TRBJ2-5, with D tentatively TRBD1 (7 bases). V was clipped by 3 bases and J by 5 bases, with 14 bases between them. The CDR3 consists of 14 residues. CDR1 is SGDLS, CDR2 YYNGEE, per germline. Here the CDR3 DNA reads TGTGCCAGCAGCGAGACGACAGGGAGGGAGACCCAGTACTTC. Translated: CASSETTGRETQYF.

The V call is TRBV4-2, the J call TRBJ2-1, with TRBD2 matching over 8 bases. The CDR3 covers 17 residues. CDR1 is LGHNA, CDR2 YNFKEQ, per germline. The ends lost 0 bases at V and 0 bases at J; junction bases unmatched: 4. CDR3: CASSQDLGTSSYNEQFF. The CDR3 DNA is TGTGCCAGCAGCCAAGATCTCGGGACTAGCTCCTACAATGAGCAGTTCTTC.

CDR3 nucleotide sequence: TGTGCCAGCAGCTTTCGACAGGGTGATGGCTACACCTTC. Translated: CASSFRQGDGYTF. V and J are TRBV7-3 and TRBJ1-2; 7 nucleotides match TRBD1. After removal of 3 bases from V and 6 bases from J, the junction contained 4 bases not matched to a gene. The CDR3 runs 13 residues. Germline CDR1 and CDR2: SGHTA and FQGTGA.

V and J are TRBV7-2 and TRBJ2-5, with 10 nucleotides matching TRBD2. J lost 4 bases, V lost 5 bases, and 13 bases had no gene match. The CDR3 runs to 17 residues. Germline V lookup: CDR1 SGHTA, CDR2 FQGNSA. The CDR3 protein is CASSPGGGLAMVETQYF. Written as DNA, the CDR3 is TGTGCCAGCAGCCCCGGCGGGGGACTAGCGATGGTAGAGACCCAGTACTTC.

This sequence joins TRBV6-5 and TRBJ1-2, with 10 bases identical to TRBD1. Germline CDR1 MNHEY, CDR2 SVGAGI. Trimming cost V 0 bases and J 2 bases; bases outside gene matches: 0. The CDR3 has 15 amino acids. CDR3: CASSYSTGGNYGYTF. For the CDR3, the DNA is TGTGCCAGCAGTTACTCGACAGGGGGCAACTATGGCTACACCTTC.

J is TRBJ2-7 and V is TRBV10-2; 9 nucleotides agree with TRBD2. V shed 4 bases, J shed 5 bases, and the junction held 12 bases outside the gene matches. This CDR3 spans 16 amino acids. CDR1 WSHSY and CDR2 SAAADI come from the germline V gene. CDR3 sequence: CASSARGAGGNDEQYF. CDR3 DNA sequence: TGCGCCAGCAGTGCACGAGGAGCGGGGGGCAACGACGAGCAGTACTTC.

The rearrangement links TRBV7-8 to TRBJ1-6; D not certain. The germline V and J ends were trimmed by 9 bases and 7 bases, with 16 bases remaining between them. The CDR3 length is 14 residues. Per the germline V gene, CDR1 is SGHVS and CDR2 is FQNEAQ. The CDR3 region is CARCVGPLNSPLHF. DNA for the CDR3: TGTGCCAGGTGCGTGGGCCCTCTAAATTCACCCCTCCACTTT.

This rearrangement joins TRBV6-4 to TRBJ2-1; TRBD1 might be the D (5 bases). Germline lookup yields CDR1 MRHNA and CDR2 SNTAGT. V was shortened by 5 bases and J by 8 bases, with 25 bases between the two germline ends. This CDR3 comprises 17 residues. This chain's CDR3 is CASSYRFSSPPRDEQFF. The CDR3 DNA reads TGTGCCAGCAGTTATAGATTCTCCAGCCCGCCCAGGGATGAGCAGTTCTTC.

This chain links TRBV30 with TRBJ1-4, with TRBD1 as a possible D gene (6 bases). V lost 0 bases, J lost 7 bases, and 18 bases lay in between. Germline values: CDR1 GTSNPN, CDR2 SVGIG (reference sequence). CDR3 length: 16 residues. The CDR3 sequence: CAWSVRWGLVGEKLFF. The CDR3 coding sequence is TGTGCCTGGAGTGTACGTTGGGGGCTGGTGGGTGAAAAACTGTTTTTT.

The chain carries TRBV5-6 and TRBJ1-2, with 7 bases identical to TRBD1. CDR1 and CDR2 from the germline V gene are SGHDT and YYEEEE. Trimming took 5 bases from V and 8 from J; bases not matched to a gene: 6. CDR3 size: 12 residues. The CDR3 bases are TGTGCCAGCAGACAGGGGTTTGAGGGCTACACCTTC. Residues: CASRQGFEGYTF.

CDR3 nucleotides: TGTGCCAGCAGCTTACAATCTGAGCAGTTCTTC. This translates into CASSLQSEQFF. This rearrangement joins TRBV9 to TRBJ2-1, with no clear D. This CDR3 region has 11 residues. V was pared by 4 bases and J by 9 bases, with 8 bases between. From germline, CDR1 is SGDLS and CDR2 YYNGEE.

The CDR3 DNA follows: TGTGCCAGCATCGGAGGGAACACTGAAGCTTTCTTT. Its protein is CASIGGNTEAFF. The rearrangement uses TRBV28 and TRBJ1-1, with D uncertain. V lost 7 bases, J lost 1 base, and 7 bases lay in between. The CDR3 extends over 12 amino acids. The germline V gene encodes CDR1 MDHEN and CDR2 SYDVKM.

The CDR3 sequence: CASSLEQDQPQHF. In DNA, the CDR3 is TGTGCCAGCAGTTTGGAGCAAGATCAGCCCCAGCATTTT. The gene calls are TRBV6-5 and TRBJ1-5; no clear D gene. The CDR3 runs to 13 residues. Trimming removed 4 bases from V and 5 bases from J, with 9 bases in between. Germline CDR1 MNHEY, CDR2 SVGAGI.

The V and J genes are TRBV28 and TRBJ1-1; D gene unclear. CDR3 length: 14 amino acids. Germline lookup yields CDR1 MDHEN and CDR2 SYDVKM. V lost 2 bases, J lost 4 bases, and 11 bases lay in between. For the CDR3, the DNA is TGTGCCAGCAGTTTAGTCCAGACTGGCACTGAAGCTTTCTTT. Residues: CASSLVQTGTEAFF.